This TCR beta chain comes out of a study of regulatory T cells in long-lasting Graves disease. In the study overall: Over 5 years on antithyroid drugs plus positive TSH receptor antibodies marked Graves' disease as persistent. Overall study findings and caveats: Researchers reported studying only peripheral blood, not thyroid tissue.

Time point reported: persistent/refractory GD, antithyroid drugs over 5 years with positive TRAb. From PBMCs, RNA was extracted and then used to make the TCR library. One endocrinology department in Xi'an, China, was where patients came from. Building of the TCR beta libraries involved iRepertoire HTBI primers and Arm-PCR of CDR3 regions. TCRdb recomputed calls from the multiplex PCR reads with MiXCR, one row per CDR3 protein. The sample has a few hundred thousand distinct CDR3 sequences, less than 25% seen once. Notes on this clonotype: The antigen is unknown.

Material: peripheral blood mononuclear cells (PBMCs), obtained when the disease was refractory, from a patient treated with antithyroid drugs. This clonotype originated in a female donor with Graves disease.

CDR3 sequence (DNA): TGTGCCACCAGCAGAGGGACAGAGATCATCTACGAGCAGTACTTC. Protein sequence: CATSRGTEIIYEQYF. The chain has TRBV15 and TRBJ2-7; the D gene is possibly TRBD1 (6 bases). The CDR3 contains 15 residues. Germline values: CDR1 LNHNV, CDR2 YYDKDF (reference sequence). V was pared by 1 base and J by 3 bases, with 13 bases between.